These T cell receptor beta chains were read from a single sample in a study of T cell repertoires in cytomegalovirus infection. TCRdb re-called the reads with MiXCR, one entry per CDR3 protein. There are 500,000 to 600,000 distinct CDR3 sequences in the sample; about 15% occur only once, and 20% to 30% lies in the top ten. Sequenced material: CD8+ T cells from PBMCs. All receptors derive from a human donor in good health (CMV status not recorded). Some clones in this sample may be carry-over from other donors' samples. Both conserved end residues are part of each CDR3. D genes are given only for firm matches. Where a row states a size, it is once, few, many or the class of an expanded clone; other rows omit it.

d_call,clone_size,j_call,v_call,cdr3_nt,cdr3_aa
TRBD2,few,TRBJ2-7,TRBV11-2,TGTGCCAGCAGCTCTTACCGACTAGCGGGAGTATCCGGCTACGAGCAGTACTTC,CASSSYRLAGVSGYEQYF
TRBD2,many,TRBJ2-7,TRBV7-3,TGTGCCAGCAGCTTGGCGGGAGGGCCTGACGAGCAGTACTTC,CASSLAGGPDEQYF
.,.,TRBJ2-7,TRBV6-8,TGTGCCAGCAAGGGAGTGGAGAGCTCCTACGAGCAGTACTTC,CASKGVESSYEQYF
.,once,TRBJ2-1,TRBV5-5,TGTGCCAGCAGCCCGGATTATGCGGCGTACAATGAGCAGTTCTTC,CASSPDYAAYNEQFF
TRBD1,many,TRBJ2-5,TRBV6-1,TGTGCCAGCAGGGAGACAGGGCTTCAAGAGACCCAGTACTTC,CASRETGLQETQYF
.,.,TRBJ2-7,TRBV19,TGTGCCAGTAGTTTTGGACAACTTACTGAGCAGTACTTC,CASSFGQLTEQYF
TRBD2,few,TRBJ2-7,TRBV20-1,TGCAGTGCCGGGCCGGGACTACACTACGAGCAGTACTTC,CSAGPGLHYEQYF
.,many,TRBJ2-2,TRBV7-9,TGTGCCAGCAGCCCGACAGGTTTCACCGGGGAGCTGTTTTTT,CASSPTGFTGELFF
.,few,TRBJ1-5,TRBV5-5,TGTGCCAGCAGCTCTGGGGGGGGCGGTCAGCCCCAGCATTTT,CASSSGGGGQPQHF
.,many,TRBJ1-3,TRBV7-9,TGTGCCAGCAGCCCCACGACTGGAAACACCATATATTTT,CASSPTTGNTIYF
.,.,TRBJ2-3,TRBV3-1,TGTGACAGCAGCCAAGATAGTGGCACAGATACGCAGTATTTT,CDSSQDSGTDTQYF
.,many,TRBJ2-7,TRBV7-9,TGTGCCAGCAGCTCAAGGCCCCTCCCTCCAGGGGCTTACGAGCAGTACTTC,CASSSRPLPPGAYEQYF
.,many,TRBJ1-6,TRBV7-2,TGTGCCAGCAGCCCTGCGATCTCACCCCTCCACTTT,CASSPAISPLHF
TRBD2,.,TRBJ2-5,TRBV6-1,TGTGCCAGCAGTGAAGGAGCGGGAGGGATGGGAGAGACCCAGTACTTC,CASSEGAGGMGETQYF
.,many,TRBJ2-7,TRBV15,TGTGCCACCAGCAGAGCTCTTAGGGATAACGCTTACGAGCAGTACTTC,CATSRALRDNAYEQYF
.,.,TRBJ1-5,TRBV12-3/TRBV12-4,TGTGCCAGCAGTTTCAGCGCAGGGAACCTTTGGGGCAATCAGCCCCAGCATTTT,CASSFSAGNLWGNQPQHF
.,many,TRBJ2-7,TRBV28,TGTGCCAGCAGTTTCCGAACCTCCTACGAGCAGTACTTC,CASSFRTSYEQYF
.,many,TRBJ1-3,TRBV27,TGTGCCAGCAGTCCCTTGTGGGTAGCCGGAAACACCATATATTTT,CASSPLWVAGNTIYF
.,many,TRBJ2-3,TRBV10-3,TGTGCCATCGGTGCAGCAGGCGTTAGCACAGATACGCAGTATTTT,CAIGAAGVSTDTQYF
.,many,TRBJ2-1,TRBV7-9,TGTGCCAGCAGCTCCGAGACTGTCCTGGGTGAGCAGTTCTTC,CASSSETVLGEQFF
.,many,TRBJ1-5,TRBV7-9,TGTGCCAGCAGCTTAGTCGGGCAAGACAATCAGCCCCAGCATTTT,CASSLVGQDNQPQHF
TRBD2,.,TRBJ2-1,TRBV20-1,TGCAGTGCCATCGGCGGGAGCTACCTACGCAATGAGCAGTTCTTC,CSAIGGSYLRNEQFF
.,.,TRBJ2-3,TRBV9,TGTGCCAGCAGCGTAGCGGCGGCAGATACGCAGTATTTT,CASSVAAADTQYF
TRBD1,many,TRBJ2-1,TRBV25-1,TGTGCCAGCAGTGAAGGACCCGGGACAGGACTATACAATGAGCAGTTCTTC,CASSEGPGTGLYNEQFF
.,many,TRBJ2-7,TRBV15,TGTGCCACGGCCTATGCAGGGGCCAGCTCCTACGAGCAGTACTTC,CATAYAGASSYEQYF
TRBD2,.,TRBJ2-3,TRBV6-1,TGTGCCAGCAGTGAACGAGTAGCGGGTCTCACAGATACGCAGTATTTT,CASSERVAGLTDTQYF
.,many,TRBJ1-1,TRBV19,TGTGCCAGTAGTATAGAAGGGGAGGTGAACACTGAAGCTTTCTTT,CASSIEGEVNTEAFF
.,.,TRBJ2-7,TRBV6-6,TGTGCCAGAAGCCTAGGGGGCGGGATCTCCTACGAGCAGTACTTC,CARSLGGGISYEQYF
.,many,TRBJ1-1,TRBV12-3/TRBV12-4,TGTGCCAGCAGCCGCTCCACTCGTGACCGCATGAACACTGAAGCTTTCTTT,CASSRSTRDRMNTEAFF
TRBD1,many,TRBJ1-5,TRBV12-5,TGTGCTAGTGGTCCCTCAGGAGGGGGCCATCAGCCCCAGCATTTT,CASGPSGGGHQPQHF
.,.,TRBJ2-3,TRBV27,TGTGCCAGCAGTCAAAGGGCCCGGGAAGATACGCAGTATTTT,CASSQRAREDTQYF
TRBD1,few,TRBJ1-1,TRBV15,TGTGCCACCAGCCCGGACAGGGCGGACGGAGCTTTCTTT,CATSPDRADGAFF
.,.,TRBJ1-1,TRBV19,TGTGCCAGTAGTAGAAGGACACAGCTCATGAACACTGAAGCTTTCTTT,CASSRRTQLMNTEAFF
.,many,TRBJ1-2,TRBV27,TGTGCCAGCAGTTTAGCGGGGACCAACTATGGCTACACCTTC,CASSLAGTNYGYTF
TRBD2,.,TRBJ2-3,TRBV9,TGTGCCAGCAGTTCTAGCGGGAGAGGGGCAGATACGCAGTATTTT,CASSSSGRGADTQYF
.,few,TRBJ2-7,TRBV9,TGTGCCAGCAGCGTAGAGGGGGGAGGGCCGAGTGAGCAGTACTTC,CASSVEGGGPSEQYF
.,many,TRBJ1-5,TRBV12-3/TRBV12-4,TGTGCCAGCAGCAGGTTTAAGGTCCCCGTTCCCCAGCATTTT,CASSRFKVPVPQHF
.,.,TRBJ2-4,TRBV20-1,TGCAGTGCTTCCAGGTTAAAGGTAGTCGGCAAAAACATTCAGTACTTC,CSASRLKVVGKNIQYF
TRBD2,many,TRBJ2-2,TRBV6-5,TGTGCCAGCAGTTACTTCGGGGGGGACGGGGAGCTGTTTTTT,CASSYFGGDGELFF
TRBD2,many,TRBJ2-7,TRBV7-2,TGTGCCAGCAGCCCCCCGGGACTAGCGGGAGTCTACGAGCAGTACTTC,CASSPPGLAGVYEQYF
TRBD2,many,TRBJ2-1,TRBV12-3/TRBV12-4,TGTGCCAGCAGTCAGGGACTAGCGGGAGAGCAGTTCTTC,CASSQGLAGEQFF
.,.,TRBJ2-7,TRBV5-1,TGCGCCAGCAAGATAAGGGGAGGCCGGGGTGGCGAGCAGTACTTC,CASKIRGGRGGEQYF
.,many,TRBJ1-3,TRBV6-5,TGTGCCAGCAGTTCCAACCAGGGGAAATTTGGAAACACCATATATTTT,CASSSNQGKFGNTIYF
TRBD2,few,TRBJ2-1,TRBV27,TGTGCCAGCAGAGACGGGACTAGCGTTTACAATGAGCAGTTCTTC,CASRDGTSVYNEQFF
.,many,TRBJ2-5,TRBV6-1,TGTGCCAGCAGTGAAGCGAGGCGGCCTCCGTTTCAAGAGACCCAGTACTTC,CASSEARRPPFQETQYF
.,many,TRBJ1-4,TRBV27,TGTGCCAGCAGTTTACAGGGGCAAACTAATGAAAAACTGTTTTTT,CASSLQGQTNEKLFF
.,few,TRBJ1-2,TRBV11-2,TGTGCCAGCAGCCCGGTCGGGACGGCCGATTTTGGCTACACCTTC,CASSPVGTADFGYTF
TRBD1,.,TRBJ2-7,TRBV9,TGTGCCAGCAGCGTAGCTACAGGGGGAATCGAGCAGTACTTC,CASSVATGGIEQYF
.,.,TRBJ2-2,TRBV7-6,TGTGCCACCATGGGGAACACCGGGGAGCTGTTTTTT,CATMGNTGELFF
.,.,TRBJ1-1,TRBV6-5,TGTGCCACCTTTCGCGGGGGCCGCACTGAAGCTTTCTTT,CATFRGGRTEAFF